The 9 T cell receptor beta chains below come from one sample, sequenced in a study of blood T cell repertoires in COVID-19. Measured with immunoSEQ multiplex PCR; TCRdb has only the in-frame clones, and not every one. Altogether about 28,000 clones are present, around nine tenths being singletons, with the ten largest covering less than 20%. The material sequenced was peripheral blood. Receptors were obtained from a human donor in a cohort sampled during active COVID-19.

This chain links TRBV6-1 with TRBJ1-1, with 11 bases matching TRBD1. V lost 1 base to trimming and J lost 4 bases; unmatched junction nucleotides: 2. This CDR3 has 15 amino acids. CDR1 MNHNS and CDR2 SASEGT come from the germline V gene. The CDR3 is CASSEVGTGGTEAFF. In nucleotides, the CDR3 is TGTGCCAGCAGTGAAGTCGGGACAGGGGGCACTGAAGCTTTCTTT.

The CDR3: CASGLTQTDYGYTF. In DNA form, the CDR3 reads TGTGCCAGCGGCCTGACACAGACGGACTATGGCTACACCTTC. The chain employs TRBV7-2 and TRBJ1-2; no reliable D call. The V and J ends lost 8 bases and 3 bases respectively, with 16 bases between them. Germline CDR1 reads SGHTA; CDR2 reads FQGNSA. The CDR3 has 14 residues.

CDR3 region: CASSPTGATGELFF. DNA for the CDR3: TGTGCCAGCAGCCCTACAGGTGCCACCGGGGAGCTGTTTTTT. The genes are TRBV6-2 or TRBV6-3 and TRBJ2-2; tentative D call: TRBD1 (5 bases). Germline assignment: CDR1 MNHEY and CDR2 SVGEGT. V was pared by 6 bases and J by 4 bases, with 12 bases between. CDR3 length equals 14 residues.

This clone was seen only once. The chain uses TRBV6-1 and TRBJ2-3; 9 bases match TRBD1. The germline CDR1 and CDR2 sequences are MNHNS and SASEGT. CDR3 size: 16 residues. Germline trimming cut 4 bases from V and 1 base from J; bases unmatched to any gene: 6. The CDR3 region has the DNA TGTGCCAGCAGTGCCCGGACAGGGGACGGCACAGATACGCAGTATTTT. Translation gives CASSARTGDGTDTQYF.

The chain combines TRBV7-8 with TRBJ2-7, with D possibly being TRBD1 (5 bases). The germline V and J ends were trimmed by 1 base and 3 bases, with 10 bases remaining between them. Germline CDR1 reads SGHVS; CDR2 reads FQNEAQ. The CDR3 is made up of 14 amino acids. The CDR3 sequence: CASSLDSDSYEQYF. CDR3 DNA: TGTGCCAGCAGCTTAGATTCAGACAGCTACGAGCAGTACTTC. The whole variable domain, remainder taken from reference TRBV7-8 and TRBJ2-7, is GAGVSQSPRYKVAKRGQDVALRCDPISGHVSLFWYQQALGQGPEFLTYFQNEAQLDKSGLPSDRFFAERPEGSVSTLKIQRTQQEDSAVYLCASSLDSDSYEQYFGPGTRLTVT.

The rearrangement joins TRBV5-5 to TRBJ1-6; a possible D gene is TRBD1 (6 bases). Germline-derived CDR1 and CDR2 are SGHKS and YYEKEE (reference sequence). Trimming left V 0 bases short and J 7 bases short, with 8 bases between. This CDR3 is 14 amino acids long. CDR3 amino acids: CASSLGQGNSPLHF. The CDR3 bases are TGTGCCAGCAGCTTGGGGCAGGGGAATTCACCCCTCCACTTT.

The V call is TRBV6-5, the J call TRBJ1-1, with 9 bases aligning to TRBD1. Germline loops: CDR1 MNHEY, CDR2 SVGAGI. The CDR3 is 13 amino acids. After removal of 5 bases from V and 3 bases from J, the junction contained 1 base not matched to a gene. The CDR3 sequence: CASSRQGDTEAFF. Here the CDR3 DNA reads TGTGCCAGCAGTCGACAGGGGGACACTGAAGCTTTCTTT.

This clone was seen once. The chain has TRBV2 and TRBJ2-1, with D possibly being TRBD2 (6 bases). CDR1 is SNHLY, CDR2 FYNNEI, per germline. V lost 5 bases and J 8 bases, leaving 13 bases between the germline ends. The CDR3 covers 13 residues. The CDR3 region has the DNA TGTGCCAGCAGTAAGGACTACGGAGATGAGCAGTTCTTC. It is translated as CASSKDYGDEQFF.

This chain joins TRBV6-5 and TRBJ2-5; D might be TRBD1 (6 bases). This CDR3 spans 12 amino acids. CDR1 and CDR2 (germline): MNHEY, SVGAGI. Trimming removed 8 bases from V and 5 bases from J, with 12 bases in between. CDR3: CASGQFVETQYF. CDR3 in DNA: TGTGCCAGCGGACAGTTCGTGGAGACCCAGTACTTC.